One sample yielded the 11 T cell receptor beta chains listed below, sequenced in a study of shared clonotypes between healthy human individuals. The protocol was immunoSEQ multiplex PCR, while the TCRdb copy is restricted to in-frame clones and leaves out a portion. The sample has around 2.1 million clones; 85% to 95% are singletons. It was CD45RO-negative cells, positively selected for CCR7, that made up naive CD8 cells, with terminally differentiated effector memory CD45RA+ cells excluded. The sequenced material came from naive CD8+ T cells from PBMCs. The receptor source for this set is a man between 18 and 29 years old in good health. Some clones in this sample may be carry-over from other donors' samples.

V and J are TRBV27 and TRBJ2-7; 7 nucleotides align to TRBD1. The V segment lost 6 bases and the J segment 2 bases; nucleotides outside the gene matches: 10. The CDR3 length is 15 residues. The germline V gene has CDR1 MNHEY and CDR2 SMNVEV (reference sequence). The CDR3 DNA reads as TGTGCCAGCAGCCAGGGGGACAGAGTCACCTACGAGCAGTACTTC. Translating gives CASSQGDRVTYEQYF.

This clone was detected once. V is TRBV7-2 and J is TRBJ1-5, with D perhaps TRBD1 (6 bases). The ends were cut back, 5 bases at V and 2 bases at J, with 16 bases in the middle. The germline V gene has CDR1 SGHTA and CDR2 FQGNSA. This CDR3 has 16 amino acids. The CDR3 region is CASSVDPSGGNQPQHF. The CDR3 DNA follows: TGTGCCAGCAGCGTTGACCCCTCAGGGGGCAATCAGCCCCAGCATTTT.

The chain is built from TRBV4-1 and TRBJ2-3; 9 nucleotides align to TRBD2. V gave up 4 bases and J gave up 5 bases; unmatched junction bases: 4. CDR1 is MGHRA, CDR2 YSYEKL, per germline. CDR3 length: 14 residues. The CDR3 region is CASSPRLAEDTQYF. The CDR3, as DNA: TGCGCCAGCAGCCCCAGACTAGCGGAAGATACGCAGTATTTT.

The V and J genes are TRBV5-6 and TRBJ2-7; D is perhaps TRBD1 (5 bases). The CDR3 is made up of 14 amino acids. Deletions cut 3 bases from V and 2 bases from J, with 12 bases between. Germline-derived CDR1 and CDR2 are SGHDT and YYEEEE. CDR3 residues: CASSYDRDAYEQYF. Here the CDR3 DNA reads TGTGCCAGCAGCTACGACAGAGATGCCTACGAGCAGTACTTC.

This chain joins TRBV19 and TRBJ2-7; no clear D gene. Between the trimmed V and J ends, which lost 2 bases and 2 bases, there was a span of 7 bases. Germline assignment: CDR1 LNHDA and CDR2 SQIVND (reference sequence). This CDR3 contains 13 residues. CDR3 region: CASSITLTYEQYF. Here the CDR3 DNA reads TGTGCCAGTAGTATAACATTGACCTACGAGCAGTACTTC.

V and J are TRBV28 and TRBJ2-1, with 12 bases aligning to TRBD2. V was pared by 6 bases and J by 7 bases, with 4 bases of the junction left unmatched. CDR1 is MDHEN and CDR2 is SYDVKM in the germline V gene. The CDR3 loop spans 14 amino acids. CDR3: CASRLAGGRNEQFF. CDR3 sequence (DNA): TGTGCCAGCAGACTAGCGGGAGGCCGAAATGAGCAGTTCTTC.

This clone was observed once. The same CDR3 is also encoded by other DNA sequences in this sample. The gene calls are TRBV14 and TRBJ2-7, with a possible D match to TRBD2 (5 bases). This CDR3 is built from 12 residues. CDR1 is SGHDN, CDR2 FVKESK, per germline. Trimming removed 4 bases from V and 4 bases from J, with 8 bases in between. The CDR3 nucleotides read TGTGCCAGCAGCCCCGGGATTTACGAGCAGTACTTC. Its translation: CASSPGIYEQYF.

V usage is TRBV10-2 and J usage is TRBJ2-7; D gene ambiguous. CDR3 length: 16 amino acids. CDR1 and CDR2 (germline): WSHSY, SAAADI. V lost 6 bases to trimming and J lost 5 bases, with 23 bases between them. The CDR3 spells CASRVRVTATRDEQYF. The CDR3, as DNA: TGCGCCAGCAGAGTACGGGTAACGGCAACACGGGACGAGCAGTACTTC.

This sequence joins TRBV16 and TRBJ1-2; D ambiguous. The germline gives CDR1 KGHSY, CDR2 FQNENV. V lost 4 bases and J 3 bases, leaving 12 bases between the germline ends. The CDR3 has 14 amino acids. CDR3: CASSPSGEDYGYTF. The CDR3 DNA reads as TGTGCCAGCAGCCCCTCTGGGGAAGACTATGGCTACACCTTC.

CDR3 in amino acids: CASSLGPLAGGSAGELFF. In DNA form, the CDR3 reads TGTGCCAGCAGCTTAGGTCCTTTAGCGGGAGGTTCCGCCGGGGAGCTGTTTTTT. The chain couples TRBV7-9 to TRBJ2-2, with 10 bases matching TRBD2. The J segment lost 6 bases and the V segment lost 1 base, leaving 11 bases of the junction unmatched. The CDR3 spans 18 residues. The germline gives CDR1 SEHNR, CDR2 FQNEAQ (reference sequence).

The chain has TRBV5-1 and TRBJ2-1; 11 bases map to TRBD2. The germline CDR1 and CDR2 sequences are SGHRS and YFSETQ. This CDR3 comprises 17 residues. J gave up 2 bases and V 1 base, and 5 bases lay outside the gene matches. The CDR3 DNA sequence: TGCGCCAGCAGCTTGACGGGGACTAGCGGAACCTACAATGAGCAGTTCTTC. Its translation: CASSLTGTSGTYNEQFF.